This T cell receptor (beta chain) was captured in a study of T cell changes during pregnancy in multiple sclerosis. Sequencing used immunoSEQ multiplex PCR; TCRdb keeps in-frame clones, though not all of them. The sample holds 130,000 or so clones, approximately 93% seen once. Germline CDR1 SGHRS, CDR2 YFSETQ. The CDR3 totals 15 residues. V was trimmed by 2 bases and J by 1 base, leaving 11 bases between them. The TCR comes from a female donor with multiple sclerosis, enrolled in a pregnancy study. The rearrangement uses TRBV5-1 and TRBJ2-3; D perhaps matches TRBD1 (6 bases). Sequenced material: peripheral blood, taken before pregnancy. The CDR3 nucleotides are TGCGCCAGCAGCTTAGGGGGACCTCGCACAGATACGCAGTATTTT. Amino acids: CASSLGGPRTDTQYF.